The clone carrying this T cell receptor beta chain was counted between two and nine times. Its matching antigen is unknown. Through template switching, a universal primer site was introduced, and the cDNA contained unique molecular identifiers. TCRdb redid the calling of the 5' RACE reads with MiXCR, one entry per CDR3 protein. The sample holds about 280,000 distinct CDR3 sequences, under 9.5% seen once. Only healthy Caucasians were included as donors. The germline CDR1 and CDR2 sequences are MRHNA and SNTAGT. The CDR3 contains 15 residues. Trimming at V came to 2 bases and at J to 7 bases, leaving 1 base not matched to a gene. This sample is drawn from a study of identical twins. Study findings and constraints: Researchers reported excess low generation probability among twin-shared out-of-frame alpha sequences.

These data also formed part of another study, on yellow fever vaccine responses in identical twins.

The sequenced material came from memory (CD45RO+) T cells sorted from blood. The chain links TRBV6-4 to TRBJ2-1, with TRBD2 matching 14 bases. This receptor was taken from a young woman in good health. The chain's CDR3 is CASSDGLAGGNEQFF. CDR3 in DNA: TGTGCCAGCAGTGACGGACTAGCGGGGGGAAATGAGCAGTTCTTC.